These 2 T cell receptor beta chains came from one sample sequenced in a study of blood T cells in healthy people across ages. Alongside a J-beta primer mix, a sample-barcoded 5' primer served in a second PCR lasting about 7 to 12 cycles. One entry per CDR3 protein results from TCRdb running MiXCR on the 5' RACE reads. The sample carries about 1,500,000 distinct CDR3 sequences, roughly 28% recorded once. The sequencing input was blood. These receptors were obtained from a woman between 25 and 40 years old in good health.

This clonotype showed up just a few times. The J gene is TRBJ2-4, the V gene TRBV5-5, with D maybe TRBD2 (5 bases). The CDR3 length is 16 residues. With 0 bases removed from V and 6 bases from J, the gap between germline ends came to 16 bases. Germline V gene lookup returns CDR1 SGHKS and CDR2 YYEKEE (reference sequence). The CDR3 is CASSLAVTGSGNIQYF. Written as DNA, the CDR3 is TGTGCCAGCAGCTTGGCCGTGACGGGGAGTGGAAACATTCAGTACTTC.

This clonotype occurred a few times. The V gene is TRBV29-1, the J gene TRBJ2-3; D gene ambiguous. Trimming shortened V by 4 bases and J by 4 bases, and 6 bases separated the two germline ends. This CDR3 comprises 11 residues. Germline V gene data show CDR1 as SQVTM and CDR2 as ANQGSEA. The CDR3 bases are TGCAGCGTTGGGTCCGCAGATACGCAGTATTTT. This gives the protein CSVGSADTQYF.